This record concerns one T cell receptor (beta chain) sequence. Its antigen is not known. Per the germline V gene, CDR1 is MNHEY and CDR2 is SMNVEV (reference sequence). CDR3 length equals 14 residues. V was clipped by 7 bases and J by 8 bases, with 18 bases between them. The sample is drawn from a study of T cell repertoires in ileal Crohn's disease. The study's findings and limits: High-frequency clones were more common in sorted CD8 than CD4 cells. All patients with clonality above 26.8% had endoscopic recurrence.

Per sample, 400 to 550 nanograms of biopsy DNA were TCRB immunosequenced. Assay: immunoSEQ multiplex PCR; the TCRdb copy retains only in-frame clones and omits some. The data show a few thousand clones, roughly 80% seen once. The origin of this receptor is an adult with Crohn's disease. The genes are TRBV27 and TRBJ2-1, with D perhaps matching TRBD1 (7 bases). Sample: ileal tissue. This chain's CDR3 is CASMSQGGGDEQFF. The CDR3 DNA is TGTGCCAGCATGTCCCAGGGGGGCGGGGATGAGCAGTTCTTC.